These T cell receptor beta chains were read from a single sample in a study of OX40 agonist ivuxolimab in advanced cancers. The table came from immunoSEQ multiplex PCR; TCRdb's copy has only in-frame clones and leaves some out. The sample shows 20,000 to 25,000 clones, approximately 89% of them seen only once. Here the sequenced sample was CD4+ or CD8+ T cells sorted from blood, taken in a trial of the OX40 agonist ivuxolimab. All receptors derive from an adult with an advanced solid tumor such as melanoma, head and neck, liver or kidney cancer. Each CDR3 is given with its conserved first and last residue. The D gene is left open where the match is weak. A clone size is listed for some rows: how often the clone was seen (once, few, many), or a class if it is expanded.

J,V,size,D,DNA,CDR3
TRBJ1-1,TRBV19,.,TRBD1,TGTGCCAGTAGTACCGCGACAGGGGTTGGCACTGAAGCTTTCTTT,CASSTATGVGTEAFF
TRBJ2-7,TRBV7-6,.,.,TGTGCCAGCAGCTTAGGGCGGGACATGAGGGACGAGCAGTACTTC,CASSLGRDMRDEQYF
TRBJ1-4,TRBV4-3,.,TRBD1,TGCGCCAGCAGCCAAGATCAGGATCGGCAGGGGGCTACTAATGAAAAACTGTTTTTT,CASSQDQDRQGATNEKLFF
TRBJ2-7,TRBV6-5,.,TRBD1,TGTGCCAGCAGGCCCAGGGGGTCAGGGGAGCAGTACTTC,CASRPRGSGEQYF
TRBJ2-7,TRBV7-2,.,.,TGTGCCAGCAAAGCCAGTGCTCTTCCTGGCTACGAGCAGTACTTC,CASKASALPGYEQYF
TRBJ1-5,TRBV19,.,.,TGTGCCAGTAGTATAGGGGGAAGCAATCAGCCCCAGCATTTT,CASSIGGSNQPQHF
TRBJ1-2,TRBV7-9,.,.,TGTGCCAGCAGCTCCATTTTGAGCCTCGGCTATGGCTACACCTTC,CASSSILSLGYGYTF
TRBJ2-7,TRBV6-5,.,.,TGTGCCAGTGGAACCGAGCAGTACTTC,CASGTEQYF
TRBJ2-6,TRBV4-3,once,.,TGCGCCAGCAGCCAAGAGGGAGGAGGGGCCAACGTCCTGACTTTC,CASSQEGGGANVLTF
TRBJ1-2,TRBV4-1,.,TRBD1,TGCGCCAGCAGCCACGGACAGGGGGGAGACTATGGCTACACCTTC,CASSHGQGGDYGYTF
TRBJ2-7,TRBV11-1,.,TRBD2,TGTGCCAGCAGCAAGGGACTAGCGGGGAGTTCCTACGAGCAGTACTTC,CASSKGLAGSSYEQYF
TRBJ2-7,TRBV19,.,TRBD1,TGTGCCAGTAGTCGAACCCGGACAGGGGAGCAGTACTTC,CASSRTRTGEQYF
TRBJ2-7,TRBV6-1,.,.,TGTGCCAGCGCCAGGAGCAGGGAACACTACGAGCAGTACTTC,CASARSREHYEQYF
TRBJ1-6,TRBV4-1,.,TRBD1,TGCGCCAGCAGCCCATCGCCGGGACAGGATAATTCACCCCTCCACTTT,CASSPSPGQDNSPLHF
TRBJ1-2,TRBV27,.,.,TGTGCCAGCATGTCCGGGAGCCATGGCTACACCTTC,CASMSGSHGYTF
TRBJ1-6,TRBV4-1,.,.,TGCGCCAGCAGCCAATATAGGGGGAATAATTCACCCCTCCACTTT,CASSQYRGNNSPLHF
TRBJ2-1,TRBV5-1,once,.,TGCGCCAGCAGCTTGGTTGGGGGGGCGAACGAGCAGTTCTTC,CASSLVGGANEQFF
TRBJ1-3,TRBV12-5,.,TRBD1,TGTGCTAGTGGTGAGACAGGGTATCGTGGAAACACCATATATTTT,CASGETGYRGNTIYF
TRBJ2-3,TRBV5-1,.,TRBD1,TGCGCCAGCAGCTTGGAGGAAGCAGGGGGATCAGATACGCAGTATTTT,CASSLEEAGGSDTQYF
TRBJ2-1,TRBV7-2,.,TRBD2,TGTGCCAGCAGCCTAGCGGGGGAACTGTACAATGAGCAGTTCTTC,CASSLAGELYNEQFF
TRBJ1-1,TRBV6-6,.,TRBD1,TGTGCCAGCAGTTACAGGGGGCCCGGCACTGAAGCTTTCTTT,CASSYRGPGTEAFF
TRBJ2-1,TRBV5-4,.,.,TGTGCCAGCAGCTTACAGGGAAATGAGCAGTTCTTC,CASSLQGNEQFF
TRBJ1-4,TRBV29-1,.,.,TGCAGCGTTGAATCAGGAACTAATGAAAAACTGTTTTTT,CSVESGTNEKLFF
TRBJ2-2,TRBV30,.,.,TGTGCCTGGAGCAGCTGGGGTACCGGGGAGCTGTTTTTT,CAWSSWGTGELFF
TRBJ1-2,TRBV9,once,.,TGTGCCAGCAGCGTAGAATGGGGGCCAGACTATGGCTACACCTTC,CASSVEWGPDYGYTF
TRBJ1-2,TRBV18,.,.,TGTGCCAGCTCACCACCGGGCGAGAACTATGGCTACACCTTC,CASSPPGENYGYTF
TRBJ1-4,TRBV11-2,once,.,TGTGCCAGCAGCCTAACGGGTCGGGAACCAACTAATGAAAAACTGTTTTTT,CASSLTGREPTNEKLFF
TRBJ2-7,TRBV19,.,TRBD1,TGTGCCAGTACCAAGACCGGGCCAGGGGGCGCGGACGAGCAGTACTTC,CASTKTGPGGADEQYF
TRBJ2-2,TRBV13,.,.,TGTGCCAGCAGCTCCAGGGTCCCTACGAGCACCGGGGAGCTGTTTTTT,CASSSRVPTSTGELFF
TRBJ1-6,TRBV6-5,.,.,TGTGCCAGCAGTTACGAAGCTTATAATTCACCCCTCCACTTT,CASSYEAYNSPLHF
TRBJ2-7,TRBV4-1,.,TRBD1,TGCGCCAGCAGCCAAGTTACCACGGGACAGGGATACGAGCAGTACTTC,CASSQVTTGQGYEQYF
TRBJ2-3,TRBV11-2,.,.,TGTGCCAGCAGCTTCGAGGCCCCAAGCACAGATACGCAGTATTTT,CASSFEAPSTDTQYF
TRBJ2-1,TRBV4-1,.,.,TGCGCCAGCAGCCACCTAGGCACAGGTGTCTACAATGAGCAGTTCTTC,CASSHLGTGVYNEQFF
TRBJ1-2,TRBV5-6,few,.,TGTGCCAGCAGCTTGGTAGCGCCGGACTCCGATTCTAACTATGGCTACACCTTC,CASSLVAPDSDSNYGYTF
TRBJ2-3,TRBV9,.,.,TGTGCCAGCAGCGAGTGGGGCGGGGGCCTCACAGATACGCAGTATTTT,CASSEWGGGLTDTQYF
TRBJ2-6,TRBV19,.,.,TGTGCCAGTAGTCTTATAGGGGAGTCTGGGGCCAACGTCCTGACTTTC,CASSLIGESGANVLTF
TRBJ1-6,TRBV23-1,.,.,TGCGCCAGCAGTCAATCCTGGGTGTACAGGGATAGTTCACCCCTCCACTTT,CASSQSWVYRDSSPLHF
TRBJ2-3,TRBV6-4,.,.,TGTGCCAGCAGTGACTCGGGTGTAGCGGAGAAGCATTTT,CASSDSGVAEKHF
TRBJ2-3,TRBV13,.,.,TGTGCCAGCAGCTTAGGCGCAGATACTTACTTTTATTTT,CASSLGADTYFYF
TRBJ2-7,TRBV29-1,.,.,TGCAGCGCCCTGCCAGGGACCGGGTACGAGCAGTACTTC,CSALPGTGYEQYF
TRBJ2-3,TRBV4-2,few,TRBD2,TGTGCCAGCAGCCCGGGACTAGCGGGGGGCACAGATACGCAGTATTTT,CASSPGLAGGTDTQYF
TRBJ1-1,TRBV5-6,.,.,TGTGCCAGCAGCTTGCTGACAAATGAAGCTTTCTTT,CASSLLTNEAFF
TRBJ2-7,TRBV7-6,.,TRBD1,TGTGCCAGCAGCCCCGACAGGGGTCCCTCCTACGAGCAGTACTTC,CASSPDRGPSYEQYF
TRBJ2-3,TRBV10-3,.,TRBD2,TGTGCCATCAGTGGGACGGGGGGGCCCGTCACAGATACGCAGTATTTT,CAISGTGGPVTDTQYF
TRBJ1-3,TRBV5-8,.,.,TGTGCCAGCAGCTTGAGCCTTAGACGGGACTCTGGAAACACCATATATTTT,CASSLSLRRDSGNTIYF